The 15 T cell receptor beta chains in this list originate from one sample, sequenced in a study of blood T cell repertoires in COVID-19. Profiling relied on immunoSEQ multiplex PCR, and the TCRdb table lists in-frame clones only, not all of them. Of about 330,000 clones listed, roughly 90% are singletons. The material sequenced was PBMCs or T cells enriched from blood (not recorded which). The receptors shown here come from a woman in her thirties who had recovered from COVID-19.

The chain uses TRBV7-2 and TRBJ1-5; D unresolved. CDR3 size: 13 residues. Germline V gives CDR1 SGHTA, CDR2 FQGNSA. Trimming took 4 bases from V and 4 from J, leaving 8 bases between them. CDR3 sequence reads: CASSSPGNQPQHF. For the CDR3, the DNA is TGTGCCAGCAGCTCCCCGGGGAATCAGCCCCAGCATTTT.

This chain joins TRBV3-1 (or the pseudogene TRBV3-2) and TRBJ1-5; the match to TRBD1 covers 9 bases. CDR3 length: 14 amino acids. Germline values: CDR1 LGHDT, CDR2 YNNKEL (reference sequence). Trimming at V came to 4 bases and at J to 6 bases, leaving 4 bases not matched to a gene. The CDR3 sequence is CASSPQTGGQPQHF. The CDR3 DNA reads as TGTGCCAGCAGCCCACAGACAGGGGGTCAGCCCCAGCATTTT.

V usage is TRBV7-6 and J usage is TRBJ2-7, with D tentatively TRBD1 (8 bases). Trimming removed 2 bases at V and 3 bases at J, with 14 bases between. CDR3 length: 15 amino acids. The germline V gene has CDR1 SGHVS and CDR2 FNYEAQ. CDR3 bases: TGTGCCAGCAGCTTACCACAGGGGGGGCTCTACGAGCAGTACTTC. Its translation: CASSLPQGGLYEQYF.

The chain combines TRBV28 with TRBJ2-7; 8 bases are shared with TRBD2. The germline gives CDR1 MDHEN, CDR2 SYDVKM. CDR3 length: 14 residues. With V trimmed by 5 bases and J by 5 bases, 8 bases remained unmatched. The CDR3: CASSPGGGSDEQYF. The CDR3 bases are TGTGCCAGCAGTCCCGGGGGGGGCAGCGACGAGCAGTACTTC.

The J gene is TRBJ2-3, the V gene TRBV7-9; TRBD2 matches at 14 bases. CDR1 SEHNR and CDR2 FQNEAQ come from the germline V gene (reference sequence). The CDR3 is made up of 18 amino acids. Trimming took 6 bases from V and 3 from J; bases not matched to a gene: 11. In DNA form, the CDR3 reads TGTGCCAGCAGACTCGGGACTAGCGGGAGAAGGGGAACAGATACGCAGTATTTT. It is translated as CASRLGTSGRRGTDTQYF.

This chain connects TRBV9 to TRBJ2-7; 9 bases map to TRBD2. Trimming took 3 bases from V and 3 from J; bases not matched to a gene: 1. This CDR3 is built from 13 residues. In germline, CDR1 is SGDLS, CDR2 YYNGEE. CDR3 in amino acids: CASSGGRDYEQYF. The CDR3 DNA sequence: TGTGCCAGCAGCGGCGGGAGGGACTACGAGCAGTACTTC.

This chain connects TRBV10-3 to TRBJ1-2; a weak D match, TRBD1 (5 bases). Germline values: CDR1 ENHRY, CDR2 SYGVKD. Trimming left V 3 bases short and J 4 bases short, with 9 bases between. The CDR3 contains 13 residues. CDR3 nucleotide sequence: TGTGCCATCAGTGAAAGGCAGGGCTATGGCTACACCTTC. Protein: CAISERQGYGYTF.

The V call is TRBV7-3, the J call TRBJ2-5; TRBD2 matches at 10 bases. Germline V gene sequence: CDR1 SGHTA, CDR2 FQGTGA. The CDR3 runs 16 residues. The J segment lost 1 base and the V segment lost 5 bases, leaving 7 bases of the junction unmatched. Here the CDR3 DNA reads TGTGCCAGCAGCCCCGGGAGCGGGAGGGCCCAAGAGACCCAGTACTTC. It yields the protein CASSPGSGRAQETQYF.

The chain has TRBV5-6 and TRBJ1-6, with no clear D. The CDR3 covers 15 residues. Trimming removed 3 bases from V and 6 bases from J, with 13 bases in between. In germline, CDR1 is SGHDT, CDR2 YYEEEE. CDR3 DNA sequence: TGTGCCAGCAGCTCGTATACGAGGGCTAATTCACCCCTCCACTTT. This codes for CASSSYTRANSPLHF.

This clone was seen more than once but under ten times. The chain links TRBV28 to TRBJ1-2; D gene ambiguous. Germline V gives CDR1 MDHEN, CDR2 SYDVKM. Trimming stripped 6 bases from V and 2 bases from J, with 10 bases between. CDR3 length: 13 amino acids. CDR3 DNA sequence: TGTGCCAGCAGGCGGGCCGACAACTATGGCTACACCTTC. Translating gives CASRRADNYGYTF.

The chain couples TRBV11-3 to TRBJ2-2; weak D call: TRBD2 (6 bases). The CDR3 contains 15 residues. Trimming removed 1 base at V and 4 bases at J, with 10 bases between. Germline CDR1 and CDR2: SGHNT and YENEEA. This CDR3 reads CASSLVWGGTGELFF. In DNA, the CDR3 is TGTGCCAGCAGCTTAGTTTGGGGAGGCACCGGGGAGCTGTTTTTT.

This rearrangement joins TRBV7-9 to TRBJ2-2; a weak D match, TRBD2 (6 bases). Trimming pared 6 bases from V and 4 bases from J, leaving 18 bases between. CDR1 is SEHNR and CDR2 is FQNEAQ in the germline V gene (reference sequence). The CDR3 consists of 16 residues. The CDR3 DNA is TGTGCCAGCAGGCTCGGGCGGGATACCTTCACCGGGGAGCTGTTTTTT. Protein product: CASRLGRDTFTGELFF.

Only a few counts were recorded for this clone. The CDR3 DNA reads as TGCGCCAGCAGCCAAACAGGGGCTGGCTATGGCTACACCTTC. This codes for CASSQTGAGYGYTF. The genes are TRBV4-1 and TRBJ1-2; the match to TRBD1 covers 7 bases. This CDR3 spans 14 amino acids. The junction had 4 bases not matched to a gene; V was cut back by 2 bases and J by 4 bases. Germline assignment: CDR1 MGHRA and CDR2 YSYEKL.

The gene calls are TRBV4-2 and TRBJ2-7; D is unresolved. Trimming pared 0 bases from V and 3 bases from J, leaving 15 bases between. The germline gives CDR1 LGHNA, CDR2 YNFKEQ. The CDR3 is 16 residues long. The CDR3 DNA is TGTGCCAGCAGCCAAGATCGTGGTCAGGTCCACTACGAGCAGTACTTC. Translation gives CASSQDRGQVHYEQYF.

The rearrangement joins TRBV21-1 to TRBJ2-7; the table's D call, TRBD1, was not checked against the DNA. TRBV21-1 is flagged as a pseudogene. There are 13 residues in the CDR3. The CDR3, as DNA: TGTGCCAGCAGCACCTCGACAGGGTACGAGCAGTACTTC. Translated: CASSTSTGYEQYF.